These 16 T cell receptor beta chains originate from one sample sequenced in a study of T cell changes during pregnancy in multiple sclerosis. TCRdb keeps only in-frame clones here, not all; method: immunoSEQ multiplex PCR. The data contain more than 85,000 clones, approximately 94% of them singletons. This specimen was peripheral blood, taken before pregnancy. The receptors originated from a female donor with multiple sclerosis, enrolled in a pregnancy study.

This clone was seen a single time. The rearrangement links TRBV11-3 to TRBJ2-2; no clear D. Trimming shortened V by 5 bases and J by 4 bases, and 8 bases separated the two germline ends. Germline V gene lookup returns CDR1 SGHNT and CDR2 YENEEA. The CDR3 length is 13 residues. The CDR3 coding sequence is TGTGCCAGCAGCCCTCCGGGCACCGGGGAGCTGTTTTTT. This sequence encodes CASSPPGTGELFF.

The CDR3 coding sequence is TGTGCCAGCAGTACACCGTTCCGGACTGGCCAGCCCCAGCATTTT. It encodes CASSTPFRTGQPQHF. This sequence joins TRBV28 and TRBJ1-5; D unclear. With 5 bases removed from V and 7 bases from J, the gap between germline ends came to 18 bases. CDR3 size: 15 residues. The V gene's germline CDR1 is MDHEN and CDR2 SYDVKM.

The J gene is TRBJ1-1, the V gene TRBV6-1; D unclear. This CDR3 has 13 amino acids. Trimming shortened V by 6 bases and J by 1 base, and 9 bases separated the two germline ends. Germline CDR1 is MNHNS and CDR2 is SASEGT. The CDR3 is CASRVDKNTEAFF. The CDR3 DNA follows: TGTGCCAGCAGGGTCGACAAGAACACTGAAGCTTTCTTT.

The chain uses TRBV10-3 and TRBJ1-2; no reliable D call. V lost 0 bases and J 2 bases, leaving 13 bases between the germline ends. From germline, CDR1 is ENHRY and CDR2 SYGVKD. The CDR3 is made up of 16 amino acids. The CDR3 protein is CAISESAGGPNYGYTF. CDR3 DNA sequence: TGTGCCATCAGTGAGTCCGCCGGAGGGCCAAACTATGGCTACACCTTC.

The chain joins TRBV30 to TRBJ2-5, with D maybe TRBD2 (5 bases). Germline CDR1 and CDR2: GTSNPN and SVGIG (reference sequence). The CDR3 consists of 13 residues. Trimming pared 1 base from V and 2 bases from J, leaving 8 bases between. The CDR3 sequence: CAWSAGVQETQYF. The DNA for the CDR3 is TGTGCCTGGAGTGCCGGGGTTCAAGAGACCCAGTACTTC.

The gene calls are TRBV28 and TRBJ1-4; D not resolved. V was cut by 6 bases and J by 0 bases, with 8 bases left in between. This CDR3 comprises 14 residues. CDR1 is MDHEN, CDR2 SYDVKM, per germline. The CDR3 loop is CASRTFATNEKLFF. CDR3 bases: TGTGCCAGCAGAACATTTGCAACTAATGAAAAACTGTTTTTT.

The V call is TRBV11-2, the J call TRBJ2-5, with 7 nucleotides matching TRBD1. CDR1 is SGHAT, CDR2 FQNNGV, per germline. The CDR3 is made up of 15 amino acids. With V trimmed by 2 bases and J by 4 bases, 7 bases remained unmatched. Written as DNA, the CDR3 is TGTGCCAGCAGCTTACGACAGGGAGTTGGAGAGACCCAGTACTTC. Translating gives CASSLRQGVGETQYF.

The V gene is TRBV10-3, the J gene TRBJ1-1; no reliable D call. This CDR3 is built from 15 residues. The germline gives CDR1 ENHRY, CDR2 SYGVKD. V lost 2 bases and J 1 base, leaving 11 bases between the germline ends. CDR3: CAISEGLPGNTEAFF. DNA for the CDR3: TGTGCCATCAGTGAGGGACTCCCCGGGAACACTGAAGCTTTCTTT.

The chain carries TRBV7-8 and TRBJ1-5; TRBD1 aligns across 9 bases. Germline V gene sequence: CDR1 SGHVS, CDR2 FQNEAQ. After removal of 5 bases from V and 4 bases from J, the junction contained 12 bases not matched to a gene. The CDR3 loop spans 17 amino acids. The CDR3 protein is CASSLGGFGQGNQPQHF. CDR3 sequence (DNA): TGTGCCAGCAGCCTAGGGGGATTCGGACAGGGGAATCAGCCCCAGCATTTT.

The chain links TRBV2 to TRBJ2-5; 8 nucleotides line up with TRBD1. The CDR3 is 12 amino acids. The J segment lost 2 bases and the V segment lost 9 bases, leaving 2 bases of the junction unmatched. The germline gives CDR1 SNHLY, CDR2 FYNNEI. CDR3 nucleotide sequence: TGTGCCAGGGGACAGGCTCAAGAGACCCAGTACTTC. Its translation: CARGQAQETQYF.

The chain employs TRBV6-1 and TRBJ2-2; unclear D gene. The germline gives CDR1 MNHNS, CDR2 SASEGT. The length of the CDR3 is 13 residues. V was shortened by 5 bases and J by 2 bases, with 6 bases between the two germline ends. The CDR3, as DNA: TGTGCCAGCAGTTTCTCCAACACCGGGGAGCTGTTTTTT. This translates into CASSFSNTGELFF.

The V call is TRBV6-4, the J call TRBJ2-1, with 7 bases lining up with TRBD2. The ends lost 5 bases at V and 8 bases at J; junction bases unmatched: 12. Germline V gives CDR1 MRHNA, CDR2 SNTAGT. This CDR3 spans 15 amino acids. The CDR3 nucleotides are TGTGCCAGCAGTCTATTCGGCGGGAGTCGGGATGAGCAGTTCTTC. It translates to CASSLFGGSRDEQFF.

V gene TRBV5-1 combines with J gene TRBJ2-2, with 8 bases matching TRBD1. The germline V gene encodes CDR1 SGHRS and CDR2 YFSETQ. J lost 2 bases, V lost 4 bases, and 10 bases had no gene match. This CDR3 region has 17 residues. In nucleotides, the CDR3 is TGCGCCAGCAGCCCGTATTCGGGACAGGCTAACACCGGGGAGCTGTTTTTT. It encodes CASSPYSGQANTGELFF.

The V call is TRBV11-2, the J call TRBJ1-5; D unresolved. Germline CDR1 reads SGHAT; CDR2 reads FQNNGV. The CDR3 has 15 residues. V was pared by 0 bases and J by 4 bases, with 10 bases between. In nucleotides, the CDR3 is TGTGCCAGCAGCTTAGACTCGGGGTTTAATCAGCCCCAGCATTTT. Its translation: CASSLDSGFNQPQHF.

The CDR3, as DNA: TGTGCCAGCAGCTTAGTTAGCGGGAGGGCCTACAATGAGCAGTTCTTC. As protein: CASSLVSGRAYNEQFF. V and J are TRBV7-9 and TRBJ2-1, with 11 bases matching TRBD2. CDR1 is SEHNR and CDR2 is FQNEAQ in the germline V gene (reference sequence). CDR3 length: 16 residues. Trimming took 1 base from V and 2 from J; bases not matched to a gene: 1.

This clone was observed a single time. This chain uses TRBV9 with TRBJ2-7; a possible D gene is TRBD1 (5 bases). This CDR3 is built from 15 residues. From germline, CDR1 is SGDLS and CDR2 YYNGEE. Trimming left V 3 bases short and J 3 bases short, with 16 bases between. The CDR3 reads CASSASGPLLYEQYF. Here the CDR3 DNA reads TGTGCCAGCAGCGCATCAGGGCCCCTTCTCTACGAGCAGTACTTC.